This TCR beta chain derives from a study of control samples from healthy donors and cancer patients (dated by TCRdb to the early 2020s). The library was made by the immunoSEQ multiplex PCR assay. TCRdb re-hosts the immuneACCESS table, in-frame sequences only. Its copies lack some clones; in the studies checked, an unresolved V gene accounts for under half of them, and the cause for the rest is not known. This sample holds approximately 100,000 clones; 88% were observed only once. The leading ten clones occupy roughly an eighth of the sample. The germline V gene encodes CDR1 LNHDA and CDR2 SQIVND (reference sequence). The cysteine opens and the phenylalanine closes a CDR3 of 13 amino acids. The read is trimmed to its CDR3 DNA, 39 bases read in frame from base 1. V and J lose 10 bases and 6 bases, and a span of 15 bases separates them. Notes on this clone: Its target antigen remains unknown. Qualities for individual bases were not recorded, and no much larger clone is one base off.

The rearrangement joined TRBV19 to TRBJ1-4; TRBD1 is a weak D gene call, 5 bases matching. Material: blood. This TCR was recovered from a man between 25 and 39 years old in good health. CDR3 reads: CATGGGLDEKLFF. The nucleotides read TGTGCCACAGGTGGGGGTTTGGATGAAAAACTGTTTTTT.